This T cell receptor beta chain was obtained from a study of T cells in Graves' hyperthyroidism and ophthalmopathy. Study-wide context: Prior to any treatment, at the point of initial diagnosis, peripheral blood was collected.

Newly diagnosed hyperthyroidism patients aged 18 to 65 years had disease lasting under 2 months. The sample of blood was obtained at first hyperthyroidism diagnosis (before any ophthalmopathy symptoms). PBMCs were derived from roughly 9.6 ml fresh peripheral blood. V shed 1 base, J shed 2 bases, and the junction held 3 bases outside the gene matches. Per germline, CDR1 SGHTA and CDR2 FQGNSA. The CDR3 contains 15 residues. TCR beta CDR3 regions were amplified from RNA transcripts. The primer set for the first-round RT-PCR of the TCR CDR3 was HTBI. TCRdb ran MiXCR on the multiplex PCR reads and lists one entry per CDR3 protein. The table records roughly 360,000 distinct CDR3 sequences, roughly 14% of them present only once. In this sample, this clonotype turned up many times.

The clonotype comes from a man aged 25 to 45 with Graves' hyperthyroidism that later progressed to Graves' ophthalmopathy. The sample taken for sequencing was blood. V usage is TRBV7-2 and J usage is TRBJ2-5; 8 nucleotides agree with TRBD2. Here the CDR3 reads CASSLVGGVQETQYF. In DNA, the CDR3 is TGTGCCAGCAGCTTAGTCGGGGGGGTTCAAGAGACCCAGTACTTC.